Following are 5 T cell receptor beta chains from one sample sequenced in a study of memory CD8 T cells in hepatitis C reinfection. Regarding time point: pre-reinfection, 55 to 20 weeks before reinfection detection. No in vitro expansion preceded TCR sequencing of the sorted cells. TCRdb's table, derived via immunoSEQ multiplex PCR, lists solely in-frame clones and lacks some. The listing records dozens of clones. The sample comprised HCV tetramer-positive CD8+ T cells sorted from blood. Every receptor here comes from a man in his forties with hepatitis C virus infection.

V usage is TRBV6-4 and J usage is TRBJ2-1; 10 bases are shared with TRBD2. The length of the CDR3 is 17 residues. The V gene end was trimmed by 3 bases and the J gene end by 4 bases; junction bases not matched to a gene: 9. CDR1 and CDR2 from the germline V gene are MRHNA and SNTAGT. This chain's CDR3 is CASSEQPGLARYNEQFF. The CDR3 region has the DNA TGTGCCAGCAGTGAACAACCGGGACTAGCGAGATACAATGAGCAGTTCTTC.

The chain carries TRBV5-6 and TRBJ2-7; TRBD1 agrees at 9 bases. The CDR3 has 15 amino acids. Unmatched junction bases numbered 8, after V lost 4 bases and J lost 3 bases. Germline assignment: CDR1 SGHDT and CDR2 YYEEEE. CDR3 in amino acids: CASSPWTGVHYEQYF. The CDR3 region has the DNA TGTGCCAGCAGCCCGTGGACAGGGGTACACTACGAGCAGTACTTC.

This clone showed up just a few times. The chain combines TRBV4-1 with TRBJ2-7; TRBD1 matches at 8 bases. V lost 5 bases to trimming and J lost 3 bases; unmatched junction nucleotides: 6. The CDR3 runs 14 residues. CDR1 and CDR2 from the germline V gene are MGHRA and YSYEKL. As DNA, the CDR3 is TGCGCCAGCAGCTTTGACGGACAGGGCTACGAGCAGTACTTC. It is translated as CASSFDGQGYEQYF.

In its sample, this clone is hyperexpanded. This sequence joins TRBV5-1 and TRBJ2-7, with TRBD1 identical over 9 bases. After removal of 2 bases from V and 4 bases from J, the junction contained 4 bases not matched to a gene. This CDR3 contains 14 residues. Germline V gene lookup returns CDR1 SGHRS and CDR2 YFSETQ. Here the CDR3 DNA reads TGCGCCAGCAGCTTCGACAGGGGGGGGTACGAGCAGTACTTC. Its translation: CASSFDRGGYEQYF.

This clone is labeled as hyperexpanded (1% or more). V is TRBV5-1 and J is TRBJ2-7; TRBD2 aligns across 7 bases. The germline gives CDR1 SGHRS, CDR2 YFSETQ. Losses at the gene ends were 5 bases for V and 3 bases for J; bases not matched to a gene: 8. CDR3 size: 14 residues. Here the CDR3 reads CASREDGGGYEQYF. In DNA form, the CDR3 reads TGCGCCAGCAGGGAGGATGGGGGGGGCTACGAGCAGTACTTC.